The 22 T cell receptor beta chains listed next were all sequenced from one sample in a study of cytomegalovirus exposure and HLA in healthy donors. The primer mix had 60 Vbeta and 13 Jbeta primers. The method was immunoSEQ multiplex PCR; TCRdb's version includes in-frame clones alone and lacks a portion of them. The sample lists fewer than 80,000 clones, around 76% occurring once. Sequenced sample: PBMCs. These receptors all stem from a man aged 18 to 29 in good health and CMV-seronegative.

This clone was seen a few times. CDR3 bases: TGTGCCAGCAGCCCAACGCGGGGGGGGGAGCTGTTTTTT. Its protein product is CASSPTRGGELFF. The chain is built from TRBV11-3 and TRBJ2-2, with 7 nucleotides matching TRBD2. From germline, CDR1 is SGHNT and CDR2 YENEEA. With 5 bases clipped from V and 8 bases from J, the junction kept 5 bases outside the gene matches. The CDR3 has 13 residues.

The rearrangement uses TRBV27 and TRBJ1-2; perhaps TRBD1 as D (5 bases). This CDR3 has 13 residues. Per germline, CDR1 MNHEY and CDR2 SMNVEV (reference sequence). Trimming cost V 6 bases and J 2 bases, with 10 bases left between them. CDR3 protein: CASSPGGNYGYTF. The CDR3 coding sequence is TGTGCCAGCAGCCCGGGGGGAAACTATGGCTACACCTTC.

This clone was recorded a few times. The chain combines TRBV9 with TRBJ2-2, with D maybe TRBD2 (5 bases). The CDR3 contains 16 residues. Trimming stripped 0 bases from V and 3 bases from J, with 12 bases between. Germline V CDR1 and CDR2: SGDLS, YYNGEE. The CDR3 DNA is TGTGCCAGCAGCGTAGGGGGAGCGGAGTACACCGGGGAGCTGTTTTTT. Translating gives CASSVGGAEYTGELFF.

V and J are TRBV5-1 and TRBJ2-1; TRBD1 matches 10 bases. With 4 bases clipped from V and 2 bases from J, the junction kept 3 bases outside the gene matches. Germline V gene sequence: CDR1 SGHRS, CDR2 YFSETQ. This CDR3 region has 15 residues. The CDR3 sequence is CASSQGQGTYNEQFF. The DNA for the CDR3 is TGCGCCAGCAGCCAGGGACAGGGGACCTACAATGAGCAGTTCTTC.

This clone was detected only once. The rearrangement links TRBV5-4 to TRBJ2-5; TRBD2 agrees at 10 bases. Germline assignment: CDR1 SGHNT and CDR2 YYREEE (reference sequence). The J segment lost 1 base and the V segment lost 2 bases, leaving 2 bases of the junction unmatched. The CDR3 is 15 amino acids. The CDR3 loop is CASSLAGGGQETQYF. In DNA, the CDR3 is TGTGCCAGCAGCTTAGCGGGGGGGGGCCAAGAGACCCAGTACTTC. Together with reference TRBV5-4 and TRBJ2-5, the CDR3 gives the full variable domain: ETGVTQSPTHLIKTRGQQVTLRCSSQSGHNTVSWYQQALGQGPQFIFQYYREEENGRGNFPPRFSGLQFPNYSSELNVNALELDDSALYLCASSLAGGGQETQYFGPGTRLLVL.

This clone was observed a handful of times. The chain has TRBV9 and TRBJ1-2; D may be TRBD1 (5 bases). The CDR3 length is 15 residues. V was pared by 4 bases and J by 8 bases, with 21 bases between. Germline V gene sequence: CDR1 SGDLS, CDR2 YYNGEE. The CDR3 DNA follows: TGTGCCAGCAGCCCCGACTTCGGGCAGGGAAGAGGCTACACCTTC. This sequence encodes CASSPDFGQGRGYTF.

This chain joins TRBV30 and TRBJ2-7; D perhaps matches TRBD2 (6 bases). CDR1 is GTSNPN and CDR2 is SVGIG in the germline V gene (reference sequence). Trimming stripped 1 base from V and 2 bases from J, with 12 bases between. The CDR3 sequence is 14 residues long. CDR3: CAWSGGVTPYEQYF. The DNA for the CDR3 is TGTGCCTGGAGTGGGGGGGTGACACCCTACGAGCAGTACTTC. Full variable domain (rest looked up from reference TRBV30 and TRBJ2-7): SQTIHQWPATLVQPVGSPLSLECTVEGTSNPNLYWYRQAAGRGLQLLFYSVGIGQISSEVPQNLSASRPQDRQFILSSKKLLLSDSGFYLCAWSGGVTPYEQYFGPGTRLTVT.

This clone turned up a few times. V gene TRBV4-3 combines with J gene TRBJ2-3; 10 bases fit TRBD2. This CDR3 is built from 21 residues. The V and J ends lost 0 bases and 4 bases, in that order; junction bases with no gene match: 19. The germline CDR1 and CDR2 sequences are LGHNA and YSLEER. The CDR3 reads CASSQDPPSRLAGVRADTQYF. The CDR3 nucleotides read TGCGCCAGCAGCCAAGATCCGCCCAGCCGTCTAGCGGGGGTCAGGGCAGATACGCAGTATTTT.

CDR3 residues: CASREVGELFF. DNA of the CDR3: TGTGCCAGCAGGGAGGTCGGGGAGCTGTTTTTT. The chain is built from TRBV28 and TRBJ2-2, with TRBD2 as a possible D gene (5 bases). V shed 6 bases and J shed 7 bases, with 6 bases lying between them. CDR1 MDHEN and CDR2 SYDVKM come from the germline V gene. The CDR3 spans 11 residues.

This sequence joins TRBV28 and TRBJ1-6; D is possibly TRBD1 (5 bases). The CDR3 sequence is 14 residues long. Germline V gene sequence: CDR1 MDHEN, CDR2 SYDVKM. The V end was cut by 6 bases, the J end by 8 bases, with 14 bases between. CDR3 sequence: CASRIGDSDSPLHF. The CDR3 DNA sequence: TGTGCCAGCAGAATTGGGGACTCCGATTCACCCCTCCACTTT. The entire variable domain, with the rest obtained from reference TRBV28 and TRBJ1-6, is as follows: DVKVTQSSRYLVKRTGEKVFLECVQDMDHENMFWYRQDPGLGLRLIYFSYDVKMKEKGDIPEGYSVSREKKERFSLILESASTNQTSMYLCASRIGDSDSPLHFGNGTRLTVT.

V usage is TRBV9 and J usage is TRBJ1-2, with TRBD1 matching 9 bases. The ends lost 0 bases at V and 6 bases at J; junction bases unmatched: 9. Germline-derived CDR1 and CDR2 are SGDLS and YYNGEE. This CDR3 has 16 residues. Here the CDR3 reads CASSVEDRGFGDGYTF. The CDR3 DNA reads as TGTGCCAGCAGCGTAGAAGACAGGGGGTTCGGGGATGGCTACACCTTC. The full variable domain, in which reference TRBV9 and TRBJ1-2 provide the parts outside the CDR3, is DSGVTQTPKHLITATGQRVTLRCSPRSGDLSVYWYQQSLDQGLQFLIQYYNGEERAKGNILERFSAQQFPDLHSELNLSSLELGDSALYFCASSVEDRGFGDGYTFGSGTRLTVV.

This chain links TRBV6-5 with TRBJ1-1, with D tentatively TRBD1 (6 bases). This CDR3 is 16 amino acids long. The germline V gene encodes CDR1 MNHEY and CDR2 SVGAGI. Trimming took off 2 bases at V and 0 bases at J, with 13 bases between the two ends. CDR3 bases: TGTGCCAGCAGTTACAAGGCAGGGGACATGAACACTGAAGCTTTCTTT. Its translation: CASSYKAGDMNTEAFF.

The chain employs TRBV5-1 and TRBJ2-3; 8 bases are a match to TRBD2. CDR3 length: 16 residues. V lost 3 bases to trimming and J lost 2 bases; unmatched junction nucleotides: 8. CDR1 SGHRS and CDR2 YFSETQ come from the germline V gene. The CDR3 DNA sequence: TGCGCCAGCAGCTCCCTGTTAGCGGGGCCCACAGATACGCAGTATTTT. This sequence encodes CASSSLLAGPTDTQYF.

V gene TRBV6-1 combines with J gene TRBJ1-2; no clear D gene. Germline V lookup: CDR1 MNHNS, CDR2 SASEGT. This CDR3 is 13 amino acids long. Trimming removed 11 bases at V and 7 bases at J, with 20 bases between. The chain's CDR3 is CALWEYPGSGYTF. The CDR3 DNA follows: TGTGCCTTATGGGAGTACCCCGGCTCTGGCTACACCTTC.

The V and J genes are TRBV7-9 and TRBJ2-3; tentative D call: TRBD1 (6 bases). Germline V gives CDR1 SEHNR, CDR2 FQNEAQ (reference sequence). With 3 bases removed from V and 14 bases from J, the gap between germline ends came to 15 bases. The CDR3 extends over 12 amino acids. The CDR3 coding sequence is TGTGCCAGCAGCTTTGAGGGGGAAGAGGGGTATTTT. The encoded protein is CASSFEGEEGYF.

V and J are TRBV7-2 and TRBJ2-6; D might be TRBD2 (5 bases). This CDR3 contains 17 residues. Trimming shortened V by 1 base and J by 0 bases, and 10 bases separated the two germline ends. Germline assignment: CDR1 SGHTA and CDR2 FQGNSA. The CDR3 DNA is TGTGCCAGCAGCTTAGTTACGGGGAGCTCTGGGGCCAACGTCCTGACTTTC. Translating it yields CASSLVTGSSGANVLTF.

This rearrangement joins TRBV5-4 to TRBJ2-7, with 7 bases that match TRBD1. With 0 bases clipped from V and 3 bases from J, the junction kept 3 bases outside the gene matches. Germline V gives CDR1 SGHNT, CDR2 YYREEE (reference sequence). CDR3 length: 14 amino acids. The CDR3 bases are TGTGCCAGCAGCTTGGGGACAGGCCGCTACGAGCAGTACTTC. Translation: CASSLGTGRYEQYF.

The chain uses TRBV5-5 and TRBJ2-1; D perhaps matches TRBD1 (6 bases). This CDR3 has 14 amino acids. Germline V gene lookup returns CDR1 SGHKS and CDR2 YYEKEE (reference sequence). V shed 0 bases and J shed 5 bases, with 9 bases lying between them. The DNA of the CDR3 is TGTGCCAGCAGCTTGGCCGGACAGAACAATGAGCAGTTCTTC. This codes for CASSLAGQNNEQFF.

V and J are TRBV5-1 and TRBJ1-3; 9 positions match TRBD1. The CDR3 contains 15 residues. Germline values: CDR1 SGHRS, CDR2 YFSETQ. V trimming: 4 bases; J trimming: 7 bases; junction bases outside the gene matches: 9. The CDR3 region is CASSPGQGVRNTIYF. The CDR3 nucleotides are TGCGCCAGCAGCCCGGGACAGGGCGTACGTAACACCATATATTTT.

In its sample, this clone was seen once. The chain has TRBV5-1 and TRBJ1-1; a possible D gene is TRBD1 (6 bases). CDR1 and CDR2 (germline): SGHRS, YFSETQ. Trimming took 6 bases from V and 2 from J, leaving 17 bases between them. The CDR3 sequence is 15 residues long. The CDR3 protein is CASTPNRGANTEAFF. The CDR3 DNA follows: TGCGCCAGCACTCCGAATCGGGGGGCCAACACTGAAGCTTTCTTT. Full variable domain (rest looked up from reference TRBV5-1 and TRBJ1-1): KAGVTQTPRYLIKTRGQQVTLSCSPISGHRSVSWYQQTPGQGLQFLFEYFSETQRNKGNFPGRFSGRQFSNSRSEMNVSTLELGDSALYLCASTPNRGANTEAFFGQGTRLTVV.

This sequence joins TRBV18 and TRBJ1-6; a possible D gene is TRBD1 (5 bases). With 4 bases removed from V and 3 bases from J, the gap between germline ends came to 10 bases. Per the germline V gene, CDR1 is KGHSH and CDR2 is LQKENI. CDR3 length: 15 amino acids. The CDR3 reads CASSQTESYNSPLHF. In DNA form, the CDR3 reads TGTGCCAGCTCACAGACAGAGAGCTATAATTCACCCCTCCACTTT.

This chain uses TRBV9 with TRBJ1-2; TRBD1 matches at 11 bases. Per germline, CDR1 SGDLS and CDR2 YYNGEE. V dropped 4 bases and J dropped 4; count of bases not matched to a gene: 9. There are 16 residues in the CDR3. DNA of the CDR3: TGTGCCAGCAGCCCGGGACAGGGGGGAAACCTCTATGGCTACACCTTC. This codes for CASSPGQGGNLYGYTF.